The 5 T cell receptor beta chains reported below all come from one sample, sequenced in a study of cytomegalovirus exposure and HLA in healthy donors (dated by TCRdb to 2016 to 2017). Library prep was done by the immunoSEQ multiplex PCR assay. Here the immuneACCESS table is served through TCRdb, limited to in-frame sequences with V and J called. Missing clones are a known gap in these copies; in checked studies unresolved V genes cover under half, and the rest lacks a known reason. In this sample the table shows 90,000 to 100,000 clones, more than 75% of which occur a single time. The ten largest clones represent about 5.7% of the sample. The sequencing sample was made of PBMCs. The source is a man aged 18 to 29 in good health and CMV-seropositive.

In its sample, this clone was seen once. The V and J genes are TRBV27 and TRBJ2-1; 11 bases agree with TRBD1. From germline, CDR1 is MNHEY and CDR2 SMNVEV (reference sequence). The CDR3 has 17 amino acids. The V and J ends lost 2 bases and 8 bases, in that order; junction bases with no gene match: 11. The CDR3 loop is CASSLSIRDRGWHEQFF. The CDR3 nucleotides read TGTGCCAGCAGTTTAAGTATTAGGGACAGGGGGTGGCATGAGCAGTTCTTC.

This chain joins TRBV6-6 and TRBJ1-1; TRBD1 might be the D (5 bases). V gave up 0 bases and J gave up 4 bases, with 9 bases separating them. From germline, CDR1 is MNHNY and CDR2 SVGAGI (reference sequence). CDR3 size: 14 residues. As DNA, the CDR3 is TGTGCCAGCAGTTACTCCTTAGGGGCCACTGAAGCTTTCTTT. Amino acids: CASSYSLGATEAFF.

The chain has TRBV9 and TRBJ2-3; maybe TRBD2 (6 bases). Looked up from germline, CDR1 is SGDLS and CDR2 is YYNGEE. This CDR3 has 14 amino acids. Deletions cut 2 bases from V and 1 base from J, with 8 bases between. The CDR3 region has the DNA TGTGCCAGCAGCGTTAGCGGTCGCACAGATACGCAGTATTTT. It yields the protein CASSVSGRTDTQYF. Together with reference TRBV9 and TRBJ2-3, the CDR3 gives the full variable domain: DSGVTQTPKHLITATGQRVTLRCSPRSGDLSVYWYQQSLDQGLQFLIQYYNGEERAKGNILERFSAQQFPDLHSELNLSSLELGDSALYFCASSVSGRTDTQYFGPGTRLTVL.

The chain couples TRBV9 to TRBJ2-1; D might be TRBD2 (5 bases). CDR3 length equals 14 residues. Deletions cut 0 bases from V and 8 bases from J, with 12 bases between. Germline CDR1 SGDLS, CDR2 YYNGEE. CDR3 sequence reads: CASSVGGLGDEQFF. CDR3 nucleotides: TGTGCCAGCAGCGTAGGAGGCCTCGGGGATGAGCAGTTCTTC. The complete variable domain, with remaining parts taken from reference TRBV9 and TRBJ2-1, reads DSGVTQTPKHLITATGQRVTLRCSPRSGDLSVYWYQQSLDQGLQFLIQYYNGEERAKGNILERFSAQQFPDLHSELNLSSLELGDSALYFCASSVGGLGDEQFFGPGTRLTVL.

The chain uses TRBV27 and TRBJ1-1; perhaps TRBD1 as D (6 bases). V lost 7 bases and J lost 7, with 25 bases in between. Germline V CDR1 and CDR2: MNHEY, SMNVEV (reference sequence). The CDR3 contains 16 residues. CDR3 sequence: CASTQTHSGTRGEAFF. CDR3 in DNA: TGTGCCAGCACTCAAACCCACTCGGGGACACGGGGTGAAGCTTTCTTT.